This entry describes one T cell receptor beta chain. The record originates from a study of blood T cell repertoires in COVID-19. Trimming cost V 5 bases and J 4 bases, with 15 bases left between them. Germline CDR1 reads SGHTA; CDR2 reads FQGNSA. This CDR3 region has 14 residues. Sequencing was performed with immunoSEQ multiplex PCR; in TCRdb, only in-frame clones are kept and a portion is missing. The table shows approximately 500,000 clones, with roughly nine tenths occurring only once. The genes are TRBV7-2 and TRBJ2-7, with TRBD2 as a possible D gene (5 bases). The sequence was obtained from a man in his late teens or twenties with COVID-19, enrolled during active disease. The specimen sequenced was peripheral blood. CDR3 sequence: CASSPSRGGYEQYF. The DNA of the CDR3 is TGTGCCAGCAGCCCATCCCGGGGTGGGTACGAGCAGTACTTC. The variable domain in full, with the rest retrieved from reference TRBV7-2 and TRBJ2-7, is GAGVSQSPSNKVTEKGKDVELRCDPISGHTALYWYRQSLGQGLEFLIYFQGNSAPDKSGLPSDRFSAERTGGSVSTLTIQRTQQEDSAVYLCASSPSRGGYEQYFGPGTRLTVT.